A selection of T cell receptor beta chains follows, all from one sample in a study of CD8+CD57+ T cells in acquired aplastic anemia. TCRdb reprocessed the reads with MiXCR, giving one entry per CDR3 protein. The sample has about 160,000 distinct CDR3 sequences; 71% are singletons. The sequencing sample was made of sorted CD4+, CD8+, or CD8+CD57+ T cells (not recorded which) from PBMCs. The receptors were gathered from a human donor with aplastic anemia. CDR3s include the opening cysteine and the closing phenylalanine or tryptophan. The order of the fields is J gene, D gene, V gene, clone size, CDR3 protein, CDR3 DNA. The D gene is left open where the match is weak. Some rows mark clone size as missing; the rest say once, few, many or name a class of expanded clone.

j_call: TRBJ2-5; d_call: TRBD2; v_call: TRBV28; clone_size: .; cdr3_aa: CAIPGTSGRAQETQYF; cdr3_nt: TGTGCCATCCCCGGGACTAGCGGGAGGGCGCAAGAGACCCAGTACTTC
j_call: TRBJ1-2; d_call: .; v_call: TRBV9; clone_size: .; cdr3_aa: CASSVTPLIPNYGYTF; cdr3_nt: TGTGCCAGCAGCGTAACTCCTTTAATACCAAACTATGGCTACACCTTC
j_call: TRBJ1-1; d_call: TRBD1; v_call: TRBV29-1; clone_size: .; cdr3_aa: CSGSGQGGNRAFF; cdr3_nt: TGCAGCGGCTCGGGACAGGGAGGCAATAGAGCTTTCTTT
j_call: TRBJ2-3; d_call: TRBD2; v_call: TRBV25-1; clone_size: .; cdr3_aa: CASSEWLAGGPDTQYF; cdr3_nt: TGTGCCAGCAGTGAATGGCTAGCGGGAGGGCCAGATACGCAGTATTTT
j_call: TRBJ2-1; d_call: .; v_call: TRBV7-9; clone_size: .; cdr3_aa: CASQLTSDSYNEQFF; cdr3_nt: TGTGCCAGTCAGCTTACGAGCGACTCCTACAATGAGCAGTTCTTC
j_call: TRBJ2-7; d_call: TRBD1; v_call: TRBV7-8; clone_size: .; cdr3_aa: CASSSTGDYEQYF; cdr3_nt: TGTGCCAGCAGCTCAACAGGGGACTACGAGCAGTACTTC
j_call: TRBJ2-7; d_call: TRBD2; v_call: TRBV2; clone_size: .; cdr3_aa: CASAKGWEGQYF; cdr3_nt: TGTGCCAGCGCCAAGGGCTGGGAGGGGCAGTACTTC
j_call: TRBJ2-7; d_call: TRBD2; v_call: TRBV10-1; clone_size: .; cdr3_aa: CASSHPGLGTYEQYF; cdr3_nt: TGCGCCAGCAGCCATCCGGGACTAGGAACTTACGAGCAGTACTTC
j_call: TRBJ2-7; d_call: TRBD2; v_call: TRBV13; clone_size: .; cdr3_aa: CASSLGSGNEQYF; cdr3_nt: TGTGCCAGCAGCTTAGGGAGCGGGAACGAGCAGTACTTC
j_call: TRBJ2-1; d_call: .; v_call: TRBV7-9; clone_size: .; cdr3_aa: CASSLGTGRDNEQFF; cdr3_nt: TGTGCCAGCAGCTTAGGGACAGGGAGGGACAATGAGCAGTTCTTC
j_call: TRBJ1-1; d_call: .; v_call: TRBV29-1; clone_size: .; cdr3_aa: CSVEDYGTGGGEAFF; cdr3_nt: TGCAGCGTTGAAGATTACGGGACGGGGGGGGGTGAAGCTTTCTTT
j_call: TRBJ2-2; d_call: TRBD2; v_call: TRBV7-2; clone_size: once; cdr3_aa: CASSLTGGTGELFF; cdr3_nt: TGTGCCAGCAGCCTTACGGGGGGCACCGGGGAGCTGTTTTTT
j_call: TRBJ1-1; d_call: .; v_call: TRBV20-1; clone_size: once; cdr3_aa: CSARDVNTEAFF; cdr3_nt: TGCAGTGCTAGGGACGTGAACACTGAAGCTTTCTTT
j_call: TRBJ2-4; d_call: .; v_call: TRBV19; clone_size: many; cdr3_aa: CASGIYRLGIQYF; cdr3_nt: TGTGCCAGTGGAATATACCGGCTAGGCATTCAGTACTTC
j_call: TRBJ2-5; d_call: .; v_call: TRBV24-1; clone_size: .; cdr3_aa: CATSDSGRRVSETQYF; cdr3_nt: TGTGCCACCAGTGATTCGGGGCGGAGGGTCAGTGAGACCCAGTACTTC
j_call: TRBJ2-7; d_call: .; v_call: TRBV19; clone_size: .; cdr3_aa: CASSIGTAPYEQYF; cdr3_nt: TGTGCCAGTAGTATAGGGACAGCACCCTACGAGCAGTACTTC
j_call: TRBJ1-2; d_call: TRBD1; v_call: TRBV11-2; clone_size: .; cdr3_aa: CASSISRGRDGYTF; cdr3_nt: TGTGCCAGCAGCATAAGCAGGGGGCGCGATGGCTACACCTTC
j_call: TRBJ1-2; d_call: .; v_call: TRBV6-4; clone_size: .; cdr3_aa: CASSDPWTENYGYTF; cdr3_nt: TGTGCCAGCAGTGACCCCTGGACCGAGAACTATGGCTACACCTTC
j_call: TRBJ1-1; d_call: TRBD1; v_call: TRBV7-8; clone_size: .; cdr3_aa: CASSLTGTGVNTEAFF; cdr3_nt: TGTGCCAGCAGCCTTACCGGGACAGGGGTGAACACTGAGGCTTTCTTT
j_call: TRBJ2-7; d_call: .; v_call: TRBV2; clone_size: .; cdr3_aa: CASYKPQEQYF; cdr3_nt: TGTGCCAGCTACAAGCCCCAGGAGCAGTACTTC
j_call: TRBJ2-2; d_call: .; v_call: TRBV2; clone_size: .; cdr3_aa: CASSDRDPNTGELFF; cdr3_nt: TGTGCCAGCAGTGACAGAGATCCGAACACCGGGGAGCTGTTTTTT
j_call: TRBJ1-2; d_call: .; v_call: TRBV20-1; clone_size: .; cdr3_aa: CSSGTNYGYTF; cdr3_nt: TGCAGCTCCGGGACTAACTATGGCTACACCTTC
j_call: TRBJ1-6; d_call: .; v_call: TRBV7-9; clone_size: .; cdr3_aa: CASSLEQPNSPLHF; cdr3_nt: TGTGCCAGCAGCTTAGAACAGCCCAATTCACCCCTCCACTTT
j_call: TRBJ2-5; d_call: .; v_call: TRBV10-3; clone_size: .; cdr3_aa: CAISEGGRETQYF; cdr3_nt: TGTGCCATCAGTGAGGGGGGCCGGGAGACCCAGTACTTC
j_call: TRBJ2-7; d_call: TRBD2; v_call: TRBV29-1; clone_size: .; cdr3_aa: CSVSRGDLGGEYF; cdr3_nt: TGCAGCGTGTCCCGGGGGGATTTGGGGGGTGAGTACTTC
j_call: TRBJ2-7; d_call: .; v_call: TRBV5-1; clone_size: .; cdr3_aa: CASSLEATYEQYF; cdr3_nt: TGCGCCAGCAGCTTGGAGGCAACCTACGAGCAGTACTTC
j_call: TRBJ1-6; d_call: TRBD1; v_call: TRBV10-3; clone_size: .; cdr3_aa: CAIGGTGDSPLHF; cdr3_nt: TGTGCCATCGGCGGGACAGGGGATTCACCCCTCCACTTT
j_call: TRBJ2-7; d_call: TRBD1; v_call: TRBV29-1; clone_size: once; cdr3_aa: CSVWTGGFSYEQYF; cdr3_nt: TGCAGCGTCTGGACAGGGGGCTTCTCCTACGAGCAGTACTTC
j_call: TRBJ1-2; d_call: TRBD1; v_call: TRBV10-3; clone_size: few; cdr3_aa: CAISEGDSFYGYTF; cdr3_nt: TGTGCCATCAGTGAGGGGGACAGCTTCTATGGCTACACCTTC
j_call: TRBJ2-3; d_call: .; v_call: TRBV20-1; clone_size: once; cdr3_aa: CGARDTWADTQYF; cdr3_nt: TGCGGTGCTAGAGATACGTGGGCAGATACGCAGTATTTT